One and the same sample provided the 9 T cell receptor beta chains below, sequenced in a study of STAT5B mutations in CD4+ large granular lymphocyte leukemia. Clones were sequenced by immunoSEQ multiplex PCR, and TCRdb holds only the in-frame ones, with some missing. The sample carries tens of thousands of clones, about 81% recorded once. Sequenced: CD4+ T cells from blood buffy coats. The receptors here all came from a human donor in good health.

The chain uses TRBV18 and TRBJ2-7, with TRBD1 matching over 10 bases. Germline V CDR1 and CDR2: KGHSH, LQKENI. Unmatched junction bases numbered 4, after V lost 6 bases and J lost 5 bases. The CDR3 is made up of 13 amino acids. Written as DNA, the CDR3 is TGTGCCAGCTCCAGGACAGGGGGACACGAGCAGTACTTC. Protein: CASSRTGGHEQYF.

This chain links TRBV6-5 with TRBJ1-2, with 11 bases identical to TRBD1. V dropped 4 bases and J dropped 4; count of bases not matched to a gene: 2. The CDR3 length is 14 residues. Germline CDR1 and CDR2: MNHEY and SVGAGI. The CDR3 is CASSLGQGAYGYTF. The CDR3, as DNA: TGTGCCAGCAGTTTAGGACAGGGGGCCTATGGCTACACCTTC.

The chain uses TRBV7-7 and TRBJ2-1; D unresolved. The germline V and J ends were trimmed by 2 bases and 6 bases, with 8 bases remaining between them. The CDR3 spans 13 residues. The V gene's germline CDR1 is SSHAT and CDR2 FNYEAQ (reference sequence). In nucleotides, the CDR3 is TGTGCCAGCAGCTTAACCGACTCCAATGAGCAGTTCTTC. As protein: CASSLTDSNEQFF.

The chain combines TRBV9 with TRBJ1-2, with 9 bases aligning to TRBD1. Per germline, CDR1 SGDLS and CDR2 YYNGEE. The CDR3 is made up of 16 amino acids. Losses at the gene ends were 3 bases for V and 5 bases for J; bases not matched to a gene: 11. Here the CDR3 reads CASSELTGGVLYGYTF. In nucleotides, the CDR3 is TGTGCCAGCAGCGAGCTGACAGGGGGGGTGTTGTATGGCTACACCTTC.

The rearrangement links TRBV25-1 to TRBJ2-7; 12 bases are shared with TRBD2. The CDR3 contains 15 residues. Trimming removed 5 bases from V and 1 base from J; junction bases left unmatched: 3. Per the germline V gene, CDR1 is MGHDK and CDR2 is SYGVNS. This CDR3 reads CASSPGLAGSYEQYF. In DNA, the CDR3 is TGTGCCAGCAGTCCTGGACTAGCGGGATCCTACGAGCAGTACTTC.

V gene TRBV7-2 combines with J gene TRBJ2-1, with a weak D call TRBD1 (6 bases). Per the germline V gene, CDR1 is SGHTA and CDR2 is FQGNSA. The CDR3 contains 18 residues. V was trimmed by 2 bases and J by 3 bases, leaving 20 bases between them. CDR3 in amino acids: CASSLTTHRVLVYNEQFF. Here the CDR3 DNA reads TGTGCCAGCAGCTTAACGACCCACAGGGTATTGGTCTACAATGAGCAGTTCTTC.

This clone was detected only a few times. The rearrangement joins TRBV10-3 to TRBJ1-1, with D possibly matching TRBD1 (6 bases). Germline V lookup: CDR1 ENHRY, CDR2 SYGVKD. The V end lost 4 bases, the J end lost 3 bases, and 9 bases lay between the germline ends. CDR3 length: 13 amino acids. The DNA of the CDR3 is TGTGCCATCAGTGCTCGACAGGACACTGAAGCTTTCTTT. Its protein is CAISARQDTEAFF.

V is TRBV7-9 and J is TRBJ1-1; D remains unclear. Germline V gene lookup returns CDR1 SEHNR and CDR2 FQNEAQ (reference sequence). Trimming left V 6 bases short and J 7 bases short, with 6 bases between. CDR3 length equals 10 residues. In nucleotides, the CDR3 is TGTGCCAGCAGTATTATTGAAGCTTTCTTT. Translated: CASSIIEAFF. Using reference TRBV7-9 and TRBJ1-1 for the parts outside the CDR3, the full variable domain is DTGVSQNPRHKITKRGQNVTFRCDPISEHNRLYWYRQTLGQGPEFLTYFQNEAQLEKSRLLSDRFSAERPKGSFSTLEIQRTEQGDSAMYLCASSIIEAFFGQGTRLTVV.

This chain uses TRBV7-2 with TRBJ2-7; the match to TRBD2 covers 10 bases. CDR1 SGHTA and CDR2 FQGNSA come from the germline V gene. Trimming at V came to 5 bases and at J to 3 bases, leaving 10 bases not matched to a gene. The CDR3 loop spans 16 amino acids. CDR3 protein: CASSPGRTSGFYEQYF. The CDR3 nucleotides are TGTGCCAGCAGCCCAGGCCGGACTAGCGGATTCTACGAGCAGTACTTC.